These T cell receptor beta chains were read from a single sample in a study of graft-versus-host responses after intestinal transplantation. The antigens these receptors bind are not known. Sequenced by immunoSEQ multiplex PCR; TCRdb stores in-frame clones only, minus some. Of some 80,000 clones in the sample, less than 95% were seen once. This material consisted of unstimulated CD8+ T cells sorted from spleen or lymph node cells, taken before transplant. Every receptor here comes from a human donor who was the organ donor for an intestinal transplant. Both conserved end residues are part of each CDR3. A D gene is named only where the DNA matches it firmly.

CASSPGHFQETQYF,TRBJ2-5,TRBV18,-,14
CASSPQGVYSGANVLTF,TRBJ2-6,TRBV5-1,TRBD1,17
CASPDRGRGTGELFF,TRBJ2-2,TRBV5-8,TRBD1,15
CASSDRQGDVDTQYF,TRBJ2-3,TRBV6-4,TRBD1,15
CATSRIVSTGELFF,TRBJ2-2,TRBV15,-,14
CASLSQGRELFF,TRBJ2-2,TRBV19,-,12
CASYGTGKENEQFF,TRBJ2-1,TRBV25-1,TRBD1,14
CASNWGGNYGYTF,TRBJ1-2,TRBV5-6,-,13
CASSQDSGGFEKLFF,TRBJ1-4,TRBV4-1,TRBD1,15
CASSSWTGTKNQPQHF,TRBJ1-5,TRBV5-6,TRBD1,16
CASRDGTHYEQYF,-,TRBV19,-,13
CASSLGSGGQPQHF,TRBJ1-5,TRBV11-2,-,14
CASSPGNSYEQYF,TRBJ2-7,TRBV19,-,13
CASSQVPGQGADTEAFF,TRBJ1-1,TRBV14,TRBD1,17
CASSLRERQPQHF,TRBJ1-5,TRBV28,-,13
CASSVEWGWGQETQYF,TRBJ2-5,TRBV9,-,16
CASSPTGVTEAFF,TRBJ1-1,TRBV11-2,TRBD1,13
CASSPRAFF,TRBJ1-1,TRBV7-9,-,9
CASSGAGFTEAFF,TRBJ1-1,TRBV5-1,-,13
CASSLGTGQGTYEQYF,-,TRBV7-6,TRBD1,16
CASSLGTSGSYEQYF,TRBJ2-7,TRBV13,TRBD2,15
CASSLYEQYF,TRBJ2-7,TRBV5-8,-,10
CASSPLLRPGGYGYTF,TRBJ1-2,TRBV27,-,16
CASRTGGVDEKLFF,TRBJ1-4,TRBV6-6,TRBD1,14
CASSQDRSGGTEAFF,TRBJ1-1,TRBV4-2,-,15
CASSPEVAGPYNEQFF,TRBJ2-1,TRBV18,-,16
CASSHRQVWHTEAFF,TRBJ1-1,TRBV4-3,-,15
CASSGPQGAQEKLFF,TRBJ1-4,TRBV4-1,TRBD1,15
CASSMGRQVEDEQYF,TRBJ2-7,TRBV19,-,15
CASRPGVDEKLFF,TRBJ1-4,TRBV11-2,-,13
CASSNTQGANTIYF,TRBJ1-3,TRBV6-5,TRBD1,14
CASSAHTVGAETQYF,TRBJ2-5,TRBV19,-,15
CASSTRQLGGNQPQHF,TRBJ1-5,TRBV11-2,-,16
CASSLVGRLSSYNEQFF,TRBJ2-1,TRBV5-1,-,17
CASSHPLDEQFF,TRBJ2-1,TRBV4-1,-,12
CASSQGTQGENTIYF,TRBJ1-3,TRBV14,-,15
CAISDKTYYGYTF,TRBJ1-2,TRBV10-3,-,13
CASSLRDGRSVDNEQFF,TRBJ2-1,TRBV11-2,-,17
CASSQSRTELNEQFF,TRBJ2-1,TRBV4-1,-,15
CASSWDSLGINTGELFF,TRBJ2-2,TRBV5-1,-,17
CASSLFPGGVIGTGELFF,TRBJ2-2,TRBV5-8,TRBD1,18
CACDTGYEQYF,TRBJ2-7,TRBV30,-,11
CASSDHNEQFF,TRBJ2-1,TRBV10-2,-,11
CASKGRFAGTDTQYF,TRBJ2-3,TRBV10-2,-,15
CAIMVGNEQFF,TRBJ2-1,TRBV10-3,-,11
CASSEDINYGYTF,TRBJ1-2,TRBV2,-,13
CASSQPGDRGAGYTF,TRBJ1-2,TRBV4-1,TRBD1,15
CASSQIQLANYGYTF,TRBJ1-2,TRBV4-1,-,15
CAWSRDYGTEVFPYNEQFF,TRBJ2-1,TRBV30,TRBD1,19
CASSLMAQPQHF,TRBJ1-5,TRBV11-1,-,12
CASSLDQYHTEAFF,TRBJ1-1,TRBV5-1,-,14
CASSQAGQGTGGNTIYF,TRBJ1-3,TRBV4-2,TRBD1,17
CASSPDFQLSYNEQFF,TRBJ2-1,TRBV5-6,-,16